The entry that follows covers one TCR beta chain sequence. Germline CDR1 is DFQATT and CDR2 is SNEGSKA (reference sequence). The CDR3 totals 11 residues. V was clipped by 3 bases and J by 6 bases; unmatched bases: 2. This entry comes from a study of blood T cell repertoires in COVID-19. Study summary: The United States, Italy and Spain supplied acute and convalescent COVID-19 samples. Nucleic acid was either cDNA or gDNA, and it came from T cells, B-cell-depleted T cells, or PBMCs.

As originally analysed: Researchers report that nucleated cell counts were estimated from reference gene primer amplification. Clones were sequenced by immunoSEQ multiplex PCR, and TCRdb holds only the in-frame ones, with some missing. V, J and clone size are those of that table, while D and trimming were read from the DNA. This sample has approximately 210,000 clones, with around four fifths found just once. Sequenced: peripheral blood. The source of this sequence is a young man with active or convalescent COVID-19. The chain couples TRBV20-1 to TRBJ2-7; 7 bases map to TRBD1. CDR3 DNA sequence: TGCAGTGCTAGGACAGGGTTCGAGCAGTACTTC. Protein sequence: CSARTGFEQYF.